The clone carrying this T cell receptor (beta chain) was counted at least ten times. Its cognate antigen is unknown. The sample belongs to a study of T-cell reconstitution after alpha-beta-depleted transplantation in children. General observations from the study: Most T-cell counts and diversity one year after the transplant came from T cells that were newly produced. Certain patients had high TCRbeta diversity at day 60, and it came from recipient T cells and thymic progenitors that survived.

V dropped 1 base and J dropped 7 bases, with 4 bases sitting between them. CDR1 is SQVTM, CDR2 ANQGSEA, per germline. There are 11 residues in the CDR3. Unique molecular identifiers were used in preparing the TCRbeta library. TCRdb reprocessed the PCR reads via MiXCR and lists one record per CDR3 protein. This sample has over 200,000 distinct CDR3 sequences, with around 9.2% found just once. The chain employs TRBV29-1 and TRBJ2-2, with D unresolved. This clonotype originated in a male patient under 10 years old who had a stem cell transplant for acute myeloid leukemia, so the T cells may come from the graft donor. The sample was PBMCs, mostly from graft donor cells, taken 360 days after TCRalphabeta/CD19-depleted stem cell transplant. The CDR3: CSVEGYGELFF. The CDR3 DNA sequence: TGCAGCGTTGAAGGGTACGGGGAGCTGTTTTTT.